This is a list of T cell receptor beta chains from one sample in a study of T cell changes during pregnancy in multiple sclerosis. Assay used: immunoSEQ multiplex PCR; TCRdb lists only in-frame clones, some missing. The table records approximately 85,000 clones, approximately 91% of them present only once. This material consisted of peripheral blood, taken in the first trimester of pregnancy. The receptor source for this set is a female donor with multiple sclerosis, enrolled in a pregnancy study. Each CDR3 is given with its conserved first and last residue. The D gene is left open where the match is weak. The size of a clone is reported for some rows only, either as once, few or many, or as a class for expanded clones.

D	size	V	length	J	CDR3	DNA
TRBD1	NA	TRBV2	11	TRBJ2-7	CASSGAGTGYF	TGTGCCAGCAGTGGGGCCGGGACAGGCTACTTC
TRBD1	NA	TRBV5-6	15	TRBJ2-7	CASSQPRQGVYEQYF	TGTGCCAGCAGCCAACCTCGACAGGGAGTCTACGAGCAGTACTTC
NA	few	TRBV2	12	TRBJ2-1	CAITGRYNEQFF	TGTGCCATCACAGGGCGCTACAATGAGCAGTTCTTC
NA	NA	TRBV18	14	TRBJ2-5	CASSPPSDQETQYF	TGTGCCAGCTCACCTCCTAGCGACCAAGAGACCCAGTACTTC
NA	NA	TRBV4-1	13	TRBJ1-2	CASSQDRVDGYTF	TGCGCCAGCAGCCAAGACAGGGTGGACGGCTACACCTTC
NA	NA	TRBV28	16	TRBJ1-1	CASSFWGRLVGTEAFF	TGTGCCAGCAGTTTTTGGGGGAGGCTGGTCGGCACTGAAGCTTTCTTT
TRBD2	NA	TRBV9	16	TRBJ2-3	CASSGRLAASTDTQYF	TGTGCCAGCAGCGGCAGACTAGCGGCTAGCACAGATACGCAGTATTTT
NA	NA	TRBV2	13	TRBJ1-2	CAVVELRNYGYTF	TGTGCTGTGGTGGAACTGAGGAACTATGGCTACACCTTC
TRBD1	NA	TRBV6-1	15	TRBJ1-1	CASSVDRGRDTEAFF	TGTGCCAGCAGTGTAGACAGGGGGCGCGACACTGAAGCTTTCTTT
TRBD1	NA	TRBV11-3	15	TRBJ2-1	CASSLVTGAGNEQFF	TGTGCCAGCAGCTTAGTGACAGGGGCAGGCAATGAGCAGTTCTTC
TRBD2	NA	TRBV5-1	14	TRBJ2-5	CASSLSGIVKTQYF	TGCGCCAGCAGCTTGAGCGGGATTGTGAAGACCCAGTACTTC
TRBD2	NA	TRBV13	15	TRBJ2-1	CASSLTSGMHNEQFF	TGTGCCAGCAGCCTGACTAGCGGGATGCACAATGAGCAGTTCTTC
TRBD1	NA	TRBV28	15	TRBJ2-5	CASSLPRGQGETQYF	TGTGCCAGCAGTCTCCCCAGGGGGCAGGGGGAGACCCAGTACTTC
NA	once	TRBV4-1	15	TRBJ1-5	CASSLDILSNQPQHF	TGCGCCAGCAGCCTGGACATCCTAAGCAATCAGCCCCAGCATTTT
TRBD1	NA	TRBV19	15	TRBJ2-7	CASSPGTEKTYEQYF	TGTGCCAGTAGTCCAGGGACAGAAAAGACCTACGAGCAGTACTTC
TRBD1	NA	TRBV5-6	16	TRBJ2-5	CASRFAGTGVDETQYF	TGTGCCAGCAGATTTGCCGGGACAGGGGTCGATGAGACCCAGTACTTC
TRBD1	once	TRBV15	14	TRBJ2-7	CATSSSRQGYEQYF	TGTGCCACCAGCAGCTCTCGACAGGGCTACGAGCAGTACTTC
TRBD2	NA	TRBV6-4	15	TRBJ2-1	CASSDQLAGYNEQFF	TGTGCCAGCAGTGACCAACTAGCGGGGTACAATGAGCAGTTCTTC
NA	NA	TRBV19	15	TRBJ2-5	CASSIRGTHRETQYF	TGTGCCAGTAGTATTCGCGGGACCCATCGAGAGACCCAGTACTTC
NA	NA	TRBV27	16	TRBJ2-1	CASSLRERSSYNEQFF	TGTGCCAGCAGTTTAAGAGAGCGGAGCTCCTACAATGAGCAGTTCTTC
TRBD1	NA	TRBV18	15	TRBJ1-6	CASSSSRQGNSPLHF	TGTGCCAGCTCATCCTCTCGACAGGGGAATTCACCCCTCCACTTT
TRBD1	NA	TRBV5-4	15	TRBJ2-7	CASSLSPRQGYEQYF	TGTGCCAGCAGCTTGAGTCCGCGACAGGGCTACGAGCAGTACTTC
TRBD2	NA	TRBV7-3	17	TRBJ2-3	CASSSLAGGGSTDTQYF	TGTGCCAGCAGCTCGCTAGCGGGGGGTGGTTCCACAGATACGCAGTATTTT
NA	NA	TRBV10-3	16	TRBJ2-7	CAISESGTKDSYEQYF	TGTGCCATCAGTGAGTCAGGGACAAAAGACTCCTACGAGCAGTACTTC
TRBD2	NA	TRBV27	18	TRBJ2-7	CASSRQGAASGRAYEQYF	TGTGCCAGCAGTCGACAGGGGGCTGCTAGCGGGAGGGCCTACGAGCAGTACTTC
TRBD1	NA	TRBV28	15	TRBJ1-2	CASNPGQGAGPGYTF	TGTGCCAGCAATCCGGGACAGGGGGCCGGTCCTGGCTACACCTTC
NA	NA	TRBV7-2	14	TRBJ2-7	CASSLQASSYEQYF	TGTGCCAGCAGCTTACAGGCAAGCTCCTACGAGCAGTACTTC
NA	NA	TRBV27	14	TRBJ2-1	CASGETETFYEQFF	TGTGCCAGCGGCGAGACAGAGACATTCTATGAGCAGTTCTTC
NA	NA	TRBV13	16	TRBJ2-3	CASSVESGAGTDTQYF	TGTGCCAGCAGTGTTGAATCAGGGGCCGGCACAGATACGCAGTATTTT
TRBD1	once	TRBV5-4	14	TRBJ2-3	CASSATGLADTQYF	TGTGCCAGCAGCGCGACAGGGCTTGCAGATACGCAGTATTTT
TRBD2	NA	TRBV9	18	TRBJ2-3	CASSVDAGGFSSTDTQYF	TGTGCCAGCAGCGTCGATGCGGGGGGTTTTTCGAGCACAGATACGCAGTATTTT
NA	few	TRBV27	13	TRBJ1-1	CASSLSGAKRAFF	TGTGCCAGCAGTTTATCAGGGGCCAAACGAGCTTTCTTT
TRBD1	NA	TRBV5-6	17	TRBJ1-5	CASSRGQGRPSNQPQHF	TGTGCCAGCAGCCGAGGACAGGGACGCCCAAGCAATCAGCCCCAGCATTTT
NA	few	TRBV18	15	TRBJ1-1	CASSPRDTSYTEAFF	TGTGCCAGCTCACCCCGGGACACCTCCTACACTGAAGCTTTCTTT
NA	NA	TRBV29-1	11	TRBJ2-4	CSVGEGGEEYF	TGCAGCGTTGGTGAAGGGGGTGAGGAGTACTTC
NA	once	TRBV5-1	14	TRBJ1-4	CASSRTAVNEKLFF	TGCGCCAGCAGCAGGACAGCAGTTAATGAAAAACTGTTTTTT
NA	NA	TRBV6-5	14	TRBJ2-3	CASSLRRGTDTQYF	TGTGCCAGCAGTTTACGTCGGGGGACAGATACGCAGTATTTT
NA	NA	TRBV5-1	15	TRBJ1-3	CASSTKQGPGNTIYF	TGCGCCAGCAGCACGAAACAGGGCCCTGGAAACACCATATATTTT
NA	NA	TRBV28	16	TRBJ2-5	CASSPSGPFKPETQYF	TGTGCCAGCAGTCCCTCAGGGCCCTTCAAACCCGAGACCCAGTACTTC
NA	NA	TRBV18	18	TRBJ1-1	CASSPPGDAGTRVTEAFF	TGTGCCAGCTCACCACCGGGGGACGCGGGGACGCGAGTTACTGAAGCTTTCTTT
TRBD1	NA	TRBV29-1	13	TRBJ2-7	CSVDRDRSYEQYF	TGCAGCGTCGATAGGGACAGATCCTACGAGCAGTACTTC
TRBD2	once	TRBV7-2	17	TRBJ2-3	CASSLVGGGAGTDTQYF	TGTGCCAGCAGCTTAGTTGGCGGGGGGGCCGGGACAGATACGCAGTATTTT
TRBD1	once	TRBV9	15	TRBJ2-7	CASSDGTVTIAEQYF	TGTGCCAGCAGCGATGGGACAGTAACTATCGCCGAGCAGTACTTC
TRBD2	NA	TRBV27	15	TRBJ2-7	CASRSGTSGISEQYF	TGTGCCAGCAGATCCGGGACTAGCGGGATTAGTGAGCAGTACTTC
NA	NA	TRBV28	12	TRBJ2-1	CASRPSRDEQFF	TGTGCCAGCAGGCCCTCCCGGGATGAGCAGTTCTTC
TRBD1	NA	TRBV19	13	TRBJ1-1	CASSHRGNTEAFF	TGTGCCAGTAGCCACAGGGGGAACACTGAAGCTTTCTTT
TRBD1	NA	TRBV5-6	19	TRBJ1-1	CASSLGHSTGWRMNTEAFF	TGTGCCAGCAGCTTGGGGCACTCGACAGGGTGGAGGATGAACACTGAAGCTTTCTTT
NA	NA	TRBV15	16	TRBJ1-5	CATSRDHSGAGQPQHF	TGTGCCACCAGCAGAGATCATTCAGGGGCAGGGCAGCCCCAGCATTTT
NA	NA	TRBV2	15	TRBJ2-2	CASRVESGNTGELFF	TGTGCCAGCAGGGTGGAGTCGGGGAACACCGGGGAGCTGTTTTTT
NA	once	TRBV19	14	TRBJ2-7	CASAGGAGNNEQYF	TGTGCCAGCGCCGGGGGAGCGGGTAATAACGAGCAGTACTTC
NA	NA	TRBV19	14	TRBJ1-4	CASSIRRGGEKLFF	TGTGCCAGTAGTATTCGCAGGGGCGGAGAAAAACTGTTTTTT
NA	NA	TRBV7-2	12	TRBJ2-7	CASSWSSYEQYF	TGTGCCAGCAGCTGGAGCTCCTACGAGCAGTACTTC
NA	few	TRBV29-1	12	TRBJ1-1	CSGGGVNTEAFF	TGCAGTGGCGGTGGTGTAAACACTGAAGCTTTCTTT
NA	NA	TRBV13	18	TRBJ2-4	CASSLVCRTAIAKNIQYF	TGTGCCAGCAGCTTAGTATGCAGGACAGCAATAGCCAAAAACATTCAGTACTTC
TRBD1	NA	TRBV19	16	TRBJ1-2	CASSIWDRGSDYGYTF	TGTGCCAGTAGTATATGGGACAGGGGGAGCGACTATGGCTACACCTTC
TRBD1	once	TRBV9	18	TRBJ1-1	CASSVELGQGSPNTEAFF	TGTGCCAGCAGCGTAGAGTTGGGACAGGGATCACCGAACACTGAAGCTTTCTTT
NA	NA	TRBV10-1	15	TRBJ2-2	CASSFLEPNTGELFF	TGCGCCAGCAGTTTCCTAGAGCCCAACACCGGGGAGCTGTTTTTT
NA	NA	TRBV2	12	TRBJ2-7	CVNRGHSYEQYF	TGTGTCAATAGGGGTCACTCCTACGAGCAGTACTTC
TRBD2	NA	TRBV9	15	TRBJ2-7	CASSVGGPAGGKQYF	TGTGCCAGCAGCGTAGGGGGCCCTGCGGGGGGAAAGCAGTACTTC